This passage covers 13 T cell receptor beta chains from one sample sequenced in a study of T cells in narcolepsy. Profiling relied on immunoSEQ multiplex PCR, and the TCRdb table lists in-frame clones only, not all of them. The data hold approximately 35,000 clones, with more than 75% observed a single time. The sequenced sample consisted of memory (CD45RA-) CD4+ T cells from blood. These receptor sequences come from a human donor in good health.

This clone was detected once. This chain joins TRBV11-2 and TRBJ2-5; 9 bases map to TRBD1. Trimming took 2 bases from V and 7 from J; bases not matched to a gene: 8. Germline V lookup: CDR1 SGHAT, CDR2 FQNNGV. The CDR3 has 15 amino acids. The CDR3 spells CASSLRTGAGRTQYF. CDR3 coding DNA: TGTGCCAGCAGCTTAAGGACAGGGGCCGGGAGGACCCAGTACTTC.

The V call is TRBV15, the J call TRBJ2-3; D is unresolved. The CDR3 is made up of 17 amino acids. The ends were cut back, 0 bases at V and 7 bases at J, with 20 bases in the middle. Germline values: CDR1 LNHNV, CDR2 YYDKDF (reference sequence). For the CDR3, the DNA is TGTGCCACCAGCAGAGATTTGTTGGGCAATCCCCCCCATACGCAGTATTTT. Residues: CATSRDLLGNPPHTQYF.

The genes are TRBV7-9 and TRBJ2-2; the D gene is possibly TRBD1 (5 bases). The length of the CDR3 is 17 residues. The V and J ends lost 3 bases and 9 bases respectively, with 23 bases between them. CDR1 and CDR2 (germline): SEHNR, FQNEAQ (reference sequence). CDR3 DNA sequence: TGTGCCAGCAGCTTGTGGGAAACACAGGACGCTTTTAGGGAGCTGTTTTTT. This gives the protein CASSLWETQDAFRELFF.

This rearrangement joins TRBV2 to TRBJ1-2; tentative D call: TRBD1 (5 bases). The germline V gene has CDR1 SNHLY and CDR2 FYNNEI. V shed 0 bases and J shed 8 bases, with 10 bases lying between them. The length of the CDR3 is 13 residues. The CDR3 DNA is TGTGCCAGCAGTGAAGCGCCAAGACAGGGCTACACCTTC. Its translation is CASSEAPRQGYTF.

As DNA, the CDR3 is TGTGCCAGCAGCCGAGAGGACTTAACAGATACGCAGTATTTT. Its translation is CASSREDLTDTQYF. The J gene is TRBJ2-3, the V gene TRBV4-2, with a tentative D call TRBD2 (5 bases). Germline V gene data show CDR1 as LGHNA and CDR2 as YNFKEQ. The CDR3 has 14 residues. V was pared by 4 bases and J by 3 bases, with 11 bases between.

V gene TRBV7-3 combines with J gene TRBJ1-2, with 7 bases identical to TRBD1. The V gene end was trimmed by 5 bases and the J gene end by 4 bases; junction bases not matched to a gene: 1. CDR3 length equals 12 residues. CDR1 is SGHTA, CDR2 FQGTGA, per germline. Here the CDR3 reads CASSRQGYGYTF. CDR3 coding DNA: TGTGCCAGCAGCCGACAGGGCTATGGCTACACCTTC.

This clone has only a few counts. The chain uses TRBV9 and TRBJ2-5; D uncertain. Germline V gives CDR1 SGDLS, CDR2 YYNGEE. There are 11 residues in the CDR3. V shed 0 bases and J shed 4 bases, with 1 base lying between them. The CDR3 sequence is CASSVAETQYF. In DNA, the CDR3 is TGTGCCAGCAGCGTAGCAGAGACCCAGTACTTC.

The rearrangement joins TRBV2 to TRBJ1-5; 9 nucleotides align to TRBD1. CDR1 and CDR2 from the germline V gene are SNHLY and FYNNEI. The CDR3 runs to 13 residues. Trimming cost V 6 bases and J 6 bases; bases outside gene matches: 3. The DNA for the CDR3 is TGTGCCAGCAGGAGACAGGGGGGTCAGCCCCAGCATTTT. It yields the protein CASRRQGGQPQHF.

The gene calls are TRBV6-1 and TRBJ1-4; maybe TRBD1 (6 bases). CDR1 and CDR2 from the germline V gene are MNHNS and SASEGT. The CDR3 is made up of 14 amino acids. V was clipped by 7 bases and J by 3 bases, with 12 bases between them. DNA of the CDR3: TGTGCCAGCAAGGGACATTCTCCTAATGAAAAACTGTTTTTT. It encodes CASKGHSPNEKLFF.

V usage is TRBV6-5 and J usage is TRBJ2-6; D is unclear. Looked up from germline, CDR1 is MNHEY and CDR2 is SVGAGI. Trimming cost V 6 bases and J 4 bases, with 13 bases left between them. The CDR3 totals 15 residues. This CDR3 is CASRSILSGANVLTF. For the CDR3, the DNA is TGTGCCAGCAGAAGCATACTTTCCGGGGCCAACGTCCTGACTTTC.

The CDR3 loop reads CASSDQVASGTGNEQFF. The DNA of the CDR3 is TGCGCCAGCAGTGATCAGGTGGCTAGCGGGACTGGGAATGAGCAGTTCTTC. This chain connects TRBV10-1 to TRBJ2-1, with 9 positions matching TRBD2. This CDR3 comprises 17 residues. Looked up from germline, CDR1 is WNHNN and CDR2 is SYGVQD (reference sequence). Losses at the gene ends were 3 bases for V and 7 bases for J; bases not matched to a gene: 13.

The chain recombines TRBV18 with TRBJ2-2, with D possibly called TRBD1 or TRBD2 (6 bases each). Per germline, CDR1 KGHSH and CDR2 LQKENI. CDR3 length: 15 residues. V lost 1 base and J 6 bases, leaving 12 bases between the germline ends. The CDR3 bases are TGTGCCAGCTCACCACGGTCCGGGGGCGCCGGGGAGCTGTTTTTT. Residues: CASSPRSGGAGELFF.

This clone was seen once. The chain has TRBV6-5 and TRBJ1-1, with no clear D. The CDR3 totals 13 residues. The germline CDR1 and CDR2 sequences are MNHEY and SVGAGI. V dropped 2 bases and J dropped 4 bases, with 8 bases sitting between them. The CDR3 loop reads CASSYQVSTEAFF. DNA for the CDR3: TGTGCCAGCAGTTACCAGGTCTCCACTGAAGCTTTCTTT.